The present T cell receptor (beta chain) was sequenced within a study of T cell responses to AZD1222 COVID-19 vaccine. The germline V and J ends were trimmed by 0 bases and 6 bases, with 14 bases remaining between them. Germline V gene sequence: CDR1 MNHEY, CDR2 SVGAGI. This CDR3 contains 15 residues. Regarding this clone: Its antigen remains unknown.

Here immunoSEQ multiplex PCR was the method, and the copy in TCRdb shows in-frame clones only, minus some. The table includes 100,000 to 150,000 clones, 85% to 90% detected once. Overall study results and limits: Spike-specific TCR repertoires showed rising breadth and depth after two AZD1222 doses. Spike-wide coverage was observed for vaccine-associated CD4 TCRs, with dominant responses at 160-218 and 743-854. At baseline, seropositivity was found in only a handful of AZD1222 recipients. Clonal diversity was possibly underestimated, and the donors were mostly white British, with more females.

Source: peripheral blood, taken 28 days after the second AZD1222 dose. The TCR originated in an adult who received the AZD1222 COVID-19 vaccine. The V call is TRBV6-5, the J call TRBJ1-1, with D possibly being TRBD1 (5 bases). The CDR3 loop reads CASSYSKRGEAEAFF. The DNA of the CDR3 is TGTGCCAGCAGTTACTCGAAGAGGGGAGAGGCTGAAGCTTTCTTT.